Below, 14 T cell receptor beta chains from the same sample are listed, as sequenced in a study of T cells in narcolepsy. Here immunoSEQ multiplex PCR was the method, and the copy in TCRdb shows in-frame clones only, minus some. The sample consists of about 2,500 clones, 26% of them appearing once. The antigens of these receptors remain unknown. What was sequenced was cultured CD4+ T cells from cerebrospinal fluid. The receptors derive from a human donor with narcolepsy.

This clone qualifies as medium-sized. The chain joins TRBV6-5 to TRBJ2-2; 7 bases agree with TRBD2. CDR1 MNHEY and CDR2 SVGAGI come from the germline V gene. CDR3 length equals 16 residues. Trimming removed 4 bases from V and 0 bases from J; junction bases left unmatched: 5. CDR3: CASSWGGPTNTGELFF. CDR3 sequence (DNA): TGTGCCAGCAGTTGGGGGGGACCAACGAACACCGGGGAGCTGTTTTTT.

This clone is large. CDR3 nucleotide sequence: TGTGCCATCAGTGAGTCAGGGAGTAATCAGCCCCAGCATTTT. Its protein is CAISESGSNQPQHF. This sequence joins TRBV10-3 and TRBJ1-5, with unresolved D. Trimming stripped 0 bases from V and 4 bases from J, with 7 bases between. This CDR3 is 14 amino acids long. CDR1 is ENHRY, CDR2 SYGVKD, per germline.

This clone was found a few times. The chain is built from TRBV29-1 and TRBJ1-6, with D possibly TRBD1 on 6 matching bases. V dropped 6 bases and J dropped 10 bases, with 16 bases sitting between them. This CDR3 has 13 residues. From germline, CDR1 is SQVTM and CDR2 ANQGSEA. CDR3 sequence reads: CSVRGGLGSPLHF. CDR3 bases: TGCAGCGTACGAGGGGGGTTAGGGTCACCCCTCCACTTT.

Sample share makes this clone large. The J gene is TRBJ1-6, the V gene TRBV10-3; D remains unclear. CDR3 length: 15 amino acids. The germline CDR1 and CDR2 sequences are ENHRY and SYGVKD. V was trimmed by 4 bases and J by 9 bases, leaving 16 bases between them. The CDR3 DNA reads TGTGCCATCAGTGCGGTGGCGGGTCAAGGTTCACCCCTCCACTTT. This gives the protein CAISAVAGQGSPLHF.

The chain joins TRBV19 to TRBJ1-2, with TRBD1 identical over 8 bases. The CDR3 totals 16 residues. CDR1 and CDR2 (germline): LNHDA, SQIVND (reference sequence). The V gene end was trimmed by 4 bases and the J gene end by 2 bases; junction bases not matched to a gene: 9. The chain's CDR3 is CASSRWSGGANYGYTF. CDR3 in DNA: TGTGCCAGTAGTAGGTGGTCAGGGGGCGCAAACTATGGCTACACCTTC. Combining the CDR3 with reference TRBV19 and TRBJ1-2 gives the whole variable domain DGGITQSPKYLFRKEGQNVTLSCEQNLNHDAMYWYRQDPGQGLRLIYYSQIVNDFQKGDIAEGYSVSREKKESFPLTVTSAQKNPTAFYLCASSRWSGGANYGYTFGSGTRLTVV.

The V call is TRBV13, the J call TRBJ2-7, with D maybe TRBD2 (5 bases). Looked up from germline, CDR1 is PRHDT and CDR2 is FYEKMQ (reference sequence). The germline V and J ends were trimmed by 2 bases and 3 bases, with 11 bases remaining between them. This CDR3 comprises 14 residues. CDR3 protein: CASSLKFRGYEQYF. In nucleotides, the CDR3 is TGTGCCAGCAGCTTAAAGTTTCGGGGCTACGAGCAGTACTTC.

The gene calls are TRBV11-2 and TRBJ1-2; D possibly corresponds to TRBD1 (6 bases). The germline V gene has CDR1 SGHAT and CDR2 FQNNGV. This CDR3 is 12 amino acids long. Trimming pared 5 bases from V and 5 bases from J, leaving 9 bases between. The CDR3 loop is CASSLGGYGYTF. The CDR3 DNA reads TGTGCCAGCAGCCTAGGGGGGTATGGCTACACCTTC.

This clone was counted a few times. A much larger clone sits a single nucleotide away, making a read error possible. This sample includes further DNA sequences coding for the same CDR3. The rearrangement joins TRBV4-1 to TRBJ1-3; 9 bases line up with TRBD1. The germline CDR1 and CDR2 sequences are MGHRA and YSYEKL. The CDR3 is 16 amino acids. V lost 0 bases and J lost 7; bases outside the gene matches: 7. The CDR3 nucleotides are TGCGCCAGCAGCCAAGATCCGGGACAGGGTGAGAACACCATATATTTT. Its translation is CASSQDPGQGENTIYF.

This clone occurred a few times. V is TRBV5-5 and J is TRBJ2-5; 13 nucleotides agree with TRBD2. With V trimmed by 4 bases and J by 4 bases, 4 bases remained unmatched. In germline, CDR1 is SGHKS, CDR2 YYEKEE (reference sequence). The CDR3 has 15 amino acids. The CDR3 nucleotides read TGTGCCAGCAGCGTACTAGCGGGGGGGCGAGAGACCCAGTACTTC. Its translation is CASSVLAGGRETQYF.

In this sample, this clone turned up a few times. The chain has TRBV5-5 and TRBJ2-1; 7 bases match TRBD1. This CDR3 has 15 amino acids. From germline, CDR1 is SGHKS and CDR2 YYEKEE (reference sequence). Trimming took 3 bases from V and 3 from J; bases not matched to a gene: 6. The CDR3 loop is CASSSDRADYNEQFF. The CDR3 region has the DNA TGTGCCAGCAGCTCCGACAGGGCGGACTACAATGAGCAGTTCTTC.

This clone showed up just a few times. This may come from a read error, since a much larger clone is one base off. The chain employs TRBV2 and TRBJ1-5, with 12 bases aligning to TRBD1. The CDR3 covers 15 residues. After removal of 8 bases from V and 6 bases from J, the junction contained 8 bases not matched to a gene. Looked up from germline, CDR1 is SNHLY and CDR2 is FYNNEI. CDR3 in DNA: TGTGCCAGCCCGGGGGGGACAGGGGGCTCTCAGCCCCAGCATTTT. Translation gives CASPGGTGGSQPQHF.

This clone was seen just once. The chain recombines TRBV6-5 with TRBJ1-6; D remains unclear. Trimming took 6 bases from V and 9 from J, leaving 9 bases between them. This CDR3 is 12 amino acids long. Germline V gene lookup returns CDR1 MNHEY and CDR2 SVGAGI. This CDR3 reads CASRVGGSPLHF. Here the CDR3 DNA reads TGTGCCAGCAGGGTAGGAGGTTCACCCCTCCACTTT.

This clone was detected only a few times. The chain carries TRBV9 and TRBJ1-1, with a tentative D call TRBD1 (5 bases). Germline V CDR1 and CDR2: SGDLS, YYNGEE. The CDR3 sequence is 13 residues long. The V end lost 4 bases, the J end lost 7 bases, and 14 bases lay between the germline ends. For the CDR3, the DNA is TGTGCCAGCAGCCTCTTAGGAAGGGGTGAAGCTTTCTTT. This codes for CASSLLGRGEAFF.

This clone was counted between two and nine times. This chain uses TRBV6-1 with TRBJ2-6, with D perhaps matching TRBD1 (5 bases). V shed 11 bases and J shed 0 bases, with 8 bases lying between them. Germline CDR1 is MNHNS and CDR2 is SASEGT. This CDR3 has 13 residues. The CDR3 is CAVQDSGANVLTF. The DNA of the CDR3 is TGTGCCGTACAGGACTCTGGGGCCAACGTCCTGACTTTC.